A single sample is the source of the 28 T cell receptor beta chains below, sequenced in a study of response to subunit inactivated influenza vaccine. MiXCR was run by TCRdb on the RT-PCR reads, yielding one entry per CDR3 protein. Altogether 800,000 or so distinct CDR3 sequences are present, around 20% being singletons, with the ten largest covering roughly a tenth. This specimen consisted of PBMCs from blood, obtained 5 days after vaccination. These receptors all stem from a man over 45 who received an inactivated influenza vaccine.

This clonotype was seen more than once but under ten times. The J gene is TRBJ2-3, the V gene TRBV12-3 or TRBV12-4; 7 positions match TRBD2. CDR3 length: 17 amino acids. The V and J ends lost 5 bases and 4 bases, in that order; junction bases with no gene match: 15. This CDR3 reads CASSTGLLLLIPDTQYF. The CDR3 DNA follows: TGTGCCAGCAGTACGGGACTACTCCTACTGATCCCAGATACGCAGTATTTT.

This chain uses TRBV6-1 with TRBJ2-1, with 14 bases matching TRBD2. Germline V gene data show CDR1 as MNHNS and CDR2 as SASEGT. The length of the CDR3 is 17 residues. V lost 11 bases to trimming and J lost 3 bases; unmatched junction nucleotides: 12. The CDR3 nucleotides read TGTGCCGCAACCCCGGGACTAGCGGGAGTAGGCTACAATGAGCAGTTCTTC. Translation: CAATPGLAGVGYNEQFF.

This clonotype was found once. This CDR3 is CSAARTSGSVGETQYF. Written as DNA, the CDR3 is TGCAGTGCCGCAAGGACTAGCGGGAGTGTAGGAGAGACCCAGTACTTC. V and J are TRBV20-1 and TRBJ2-5; 13 bases map to TRBD2. Germline V gene data show CDR1 as DFQATT and CDR2 as SNEGSKA (reference sequence). Trimming at V came to 6 bases and at J to 4 bases, leaving 11 bases not matched to a gene. CDR3 length: 16 residues.

The genes are TRBV3-1 and TRBJ2-1; D is unclear. The ends were cut back, 0 bases at V and 8 bases at J, with 11 bases in the middle. The CDR3 runs to 14 residues. From germline, CDR1 is LGHDT and CDR2 YNNKEL (reference sequence). The CDR3 protein is CASSQDDRGHEQFF. The CDR3 DNA is TGTGCCAGCAGCCAAGACGACCGCGGTCATGAGCAGTTCTTC.

This clonotype was detected only a few times. The V and J genes are TRBV7-9 and TRBJ2-1; D remains ambiguous. Germline CDR1 and CDR2: SEHNR and FQNEAQ (reference sequence). Trimming pared 1 base from V and 6 bases from J, leaving 7 bases between. The CDR3 covers 13 residues. The CDR3 bases are TGTGCCAGCAGCTTAGTCAGATTCAATGAGCAGTTCTTC. It translates to CASSLVRFNEQFF.

The V call is TRBV6-2 or TRBV6-3, the J call TRBJ2-2; D perhaps matches TRBD1 (5 bases). CDR1 MNHEY and CDR2 SVGEGT come from the germline V gene. This CDR3 is 16 amino acids long. Trimming removed 7 bases at V and 0 bases at J, with 15 bases between. CDR3 region: CASILRRGSNTGELFF. The CDR3 DNA follows: TGTGCCAGCATCCTTCGAAGGGGTTCGAACACCGGGGAGCTGTTTTTT.

This chain connects TRBV7-9 to TRBJ2-4; D unclear. With 4 bases removed from V and 0 bases from J, the gap between germline ends came to 10 bases. CDR1 is SEHNR and CDR2 is FQNEAQ in the germline V gene (reference sequence). This CDR3 region has 15 residues. The CDR3 coding sequence is TGTGCCAGCAGCTCCGCCCGCCTAGCCAAAAACATTCAGTACTTC. Protein: CASSSARLAKNIQYF. The full variable domain, in which reference TRBV7-9 and TRBJ2-4 provide the parts outside the CDR3, is DTGVSQNPRHKITKRGQNVTFRCDPISEHNRLYWYRQTLGQGPEFLTYFQNEAQLEKSRLLSDRFSAERPKGSFSTLEIQRTEQGDSAMYLCASSSARLAKNIQYFGAGTRLSVL.

The chain has TRBV10-3 and TRBJ2-3, with 8 bases lining up with TRBD2. The trim removed 6 bases at V and 4 bases at J, leaving 9 bases unmatched. CDR3 length: 15 amino acids. Germline V gives CDR1 ENHRY, CDR2 SYGVKD. CDR3 nucleotide sequence: TGTGCCATCAGAGTAGGCGGGGGGCCCTCAGATACGCAGTATTTT. Translating gives CAIRVGGGPSDTQYF.

The V gene is TRBV5-5, the J gene TRBJ1-3, with TRBD1 matching 8 bases. CDR3 length: 16 amino acids. The germline V gene has CDR1 SGHKS and CDR2 YYEKEE (reference sequence). Trimming removed 1 base from V and 3 bases from J; junction bases left unmatched: 6. This CDR3 is CASSLLDRVHGNTIYF. The CDR3 DNA sequence: TGTGCCAGCAGCTTGTTGGACAGGGTCCATGGAAACACCATATATTTT.

This clonotype was seen a handful of times. The chain uses TRBV4-3 and TRBJ1-3; no firm D call. V was cut by 5 bases and J by 3 bases, with 8 bases left in between. This CDR3 is 13 amino acids long. Germline CDR1 reads LGHNA; CDR2 reads YSLEER. The CDR3 spells CASSTSSGNTIYF. For the CDR3, the DNA is TGCGCCAGCAGCACCTCTAGTGGAAACACCATATATTTT.

The chain carries TRBV18 and TRBJ2-1; possibly TRBD2 for D (6 bases). Germline V gene data show CDR1 as KGHSH and CDR2 as LQKENI. V lost 1 base, J lost 10 bases, and 14 bases lay in between. CDR3 length: 14 amino acids. CDR3: CASSPQMPRGEQFF. The CDR3 nucleotides are TGTGCCAGCTCACCACAGATGCCCCGGGGGGAGCAGTTCTTC.

At least ten counts were recorded for this clonotype. The rearrangement links TRBV27 to TRBJ2-1, with D possibly matching TRBD2 (6 bases). V lost 6 bases, J lost 12 bases, and 18 bases lay in between. Germline lookup yields CDR1 MNHEY and CDR2 SMNVEV (reference sequence). The CDR3 covers 13 residues. The CDR3 nucleotides read TGTGCCAGCAGCCGACTAGATACTCTGGGGCAGTTCTTC. Translation: CASSRLDTLGQFF.

V gene TRBV27 combines with J gene TRBJ2-5, with 9 positions matching TRBD1. Germline CDR1 is MNHEY and CDR2 is SMNVEV (reference sequence). The CDR3 loop spans 15 amino acids. Trimming removed 6 bases from V and 4 bases from J; junction bases left unmatched: 9. The CDR3 DNA sequence: TGTGCCAGCAGACACCGAACAGGGGGCTCAGAGACCCAGTACTTC. Translation gives CASRHRTGGSETQYF.

The V gene is TRBV6-4, the J gene TRBJ2-1, with TRBD2 identical over 10 bases. CDR1 and CDR2 from the germline V gene are MRHNA and SNTAGT. The junction had 9 bases not matched to a gene; V was cut back by 7 bases and J by 6 bases. The CDR3 runs 15 residues. CDR3 DNA sequence: TGTGCCAGCAAGCCTAGCGGGAGCCCTGGCAATGAGCAGTTCTTC. It yields the protein CASKPSGSPGNEQFF.

This clonotype was seen at least ten times. The chain joins TRBV28 to TRBJ2-1, with 9 bases that match TRBD1. CDR3 length: 14 amino acids. V shed 8 bases, J shed 2 bases, and the junction held 4 bases outside the gene matches. Looked up from germline, CDR1 is MDHEN and CDR2 is SYDVKM. The CDR3 region is CASGQGSTYNEQFF. The CDR3 nucleotides are TGTGCCAGCGGACAGGGGAGCACCTACAATGAGCAGTTCTTC.

J is TRBJ2-2 and V is TRBV6-1, with D perhaps matching TRBD1 (5 bases). Germline CDR1 and CDR2: MNHNS and SASEGT. Trimming took 4 bases from V and 2 from J, leaving 17 bases between them. This CDR3 spans 17 amino acids. The CDR3 DNA sequence: TGTGCCAGCAGTGCCAGGGTTTGGTACAGAAACACCGGGGAGCTGTTTTTT. Encoded protein: CASSARVWYRNTGELFF.

The sample holds a few counts of this clonotype. This chain links TRBV20-1 with TRBJ2-3, with 8 bases that match TRBD1. This CDR3 comprises 16 residues. Germline V gene lookup returns CDR1 DFQATT and CDR2 SNEGSKA (reference sequence). Germline trimming cut 5 bases from V and 0 bases from J; bases unmatched to any gene: 10. The CDR3 sequence is CSAQEQGAISTDTQYF. The CDR3 bases are TGCAGTGCTCAAGAGCAGGGGGCGATAAGCACAGATACGCAGTATTTT.

J is TRBJ2-4 and V is TRBV7-2, with 8 bases matching TRBD1. In germline, CDR1 is SGHTA, CDR2 FQGNSA. J lost 0 bases, V lost 4 bases, and 5 bases had no gene match. CDR3 length: 16 residues. The CDR3 bases are TGTGCCAGCAGCTCAGGACAGGGTAAAGCCAAAAACATTCAGTACTTC. Translation: CASSSGQGKAKNIQYF.

This sequence joins TRBV5-1 and TRBJ2-7; D might be TRBD2 (7 bases). The germline V gene encodes CDR1 SGHRS and CDR2 YFSETQ. This CDR3 contains 18 residues. The V end lost 0 bases, the J end lost 3 bases, and 22 bases lay between the germline ends. DNA for the CDR3: TGCGCCAGCAGCTTGGGGCGTCGGGGAGGGGGGGCTTACTACGAGCAGTACTTC. This translates into CASSLGRRGGGAYYEQYF.

This clonotype was counted between two and nine times. The CDR3 sequence: CSAGQGSQETQYF. In nucleotides, the CDR3 is TGCAGCGCCGGACAGGGGAGTCAAGAGACCCAGTACTTC. The chain joins TRBV29-1 to TRBJ2-5; 9 positions agree with TRBD1. J gave up 2 bases and V 7 bases, and 5 bases lay outside the gene matches. In germline, CDR1 is SQVTM, CDR2 ANQGSEA. CDR3 length: 13 amino acids.

This clonotype was detected only a few times. The genes are TRBV12-3 or TRBV12-4 and TRBJ2-7, with 7 bases lining up with TRBD1. J was trimmed by 7 bases and V by 5 bases; bases with no gene match: 14. The CDR3 runs to 15 residues. DNA of the CDR3: TGTGCCAGCAGTCCCCAGACAGGGTATCAGGGGGAGCAGTACTTC. This translates into CASSPQTGYQGEQYF.

The sample holds a few counts of this clonotype. The gene calls are TRBV10-3 and TRBJ2-2; 7 bases map to TRBD2. The J segment lost 4 bases and the V segment lost 5 bases, leaving 1 base of the junction unmatched. In germline, CDR1 is ENHRY, CDR2 SYGVKD. The CDR3 contains 13 residues. The CDR3 DNA reads TGTGCCATCAGTAGCGGGGTCACCGGGGAGCTGTTTTTT. It is translated as CAISSGVTGELFF.

The J gene is TRBJ1-1, the V gene TRBV18; 7 nucleotides match TRBD1. Losses at the gene ends were 5 bases for V and 5 bases for J; bases not matched to a gene: 8. CDR3 length: 14 amino acids. The germline V gene encodes CDR1 KGHSH and CDR2 LQKENI. CDR3 nucleotides: TGTGCCAGCTCAACATTAAACAGGGGAACTGAAGCTTTCTTT. It specifies CASSTLNRGTEAFF. Drawing the rest from reference TRBV18 and TRBJ1-1, the complete variable domain is NAGVMQNPRHLVRRRGQEARLRCSPMKGHSHVYWYRQLPEEGLKFMVYLQKENIIDESGMPKERFSAEFPKEGPSILRIQQVVRGDSAAYFCASSTLNRGTEAFFGQGTRLTVV.

This chain uses TRBV6-1 with TRBJ2-7, with D possibly TRBD1 on 6 matching bases. Germline V CDR1 and CDR2: MNHNS, SASEGT. This CDR3 has 13 residues. The V end was cut by 4 bases, the J end by 7 bases, with 14 bases between. In DNA, the CDR3 is TGTGCCAGCAGTGGAAACAGGGCTCGGGAGCAGTACTTC. It specifies CASSGNRAREQYF.

This clonotype was detected once. This chain joins TRBV9 and TRBJ2-3; D is undetermined. CDR1 is SGDLS and CDR2 is YYNGEE in the germline V gene. Trimming cost V 4 bases and J 4 bases, with 10 bases left between them. This CDR3 contains 13 residues. The DNA for the CDR3 is TGTGCCAGCAGCCCCGAATGGGCAGATACGCAGTATTTT. This gives the protein CASSPEWADTQYF.

The chain combines TRBV20-1 with TRBJ2-3, with 10 bases that match TRBD2. The J segment lost 2 bases and the V segment lost 3 bases, leaving 8 bases of the junction unmatched. Germline loops: CDR1 DFQATT, CDR2 SNEGSKA (reference sequence). The CDR3 has 16 residues. CDR3 in DNA: TGCAGTGCTAGTGTCCGGACTAGCGGATACACAGATACGCAGTATTTT. Its protein is CSASVRTSGYTDTQYF.

The chain couples TRBV12-3 or TRBV12-4 to TRBJ1-2; a possible D gene is TRBD1 (5 bases). Trimming took 2 bases from V and 3 from J, leaving 7 bases between them. The CDR3 has 13 residues. The CDR3 DNA is TGTGCCAGCAGTTTACCAGGGTACTATGGCTACACCTTC. Its translation is CASSLPGYYGYTF.

This clonotype was seen more than once but under ten times. The chain couples TRBV28 to TRBJ2-7; the D is unclear. Germline V gene sequence: CDR1 MDHEN, CDR2 SYDVKM. This CDR3 is 12 amino acids long. The V and J ends lost 6 bases and 6 bases respectively, with 12 bases between them. The CDR3 nucleotides are TGTGCCAGCAGCGATTCTGTTGGCGAGCAGTACTTC. Amino acids: CASSDSVGEQYF. Based on the CDR3 plus reference TRBV28 and TRBJ2-7, the full variable domain is DVKVTQSSRYLVKRTGEKVFLECVQDMDHENMFWYRQDPGLGLRLIYFSYDVKMKEKGDIPEGYSVSREKKERFSLILESASTNQTSMYLCASSDSVGEQYFGPGTRLTVT.